This TCR beta chain was profiled in a study of blood T cell repertoires in COVID-19. Background on the study: Collection of acute and convalescent COVID-19 samples took place in the United States, Italy and Spain. Sample material is recorded as cDNA or gDNA derived from T cells, B-cell-depleted T cells, or PBMCs.

Germline CDR1 reads MNHEY; CDR2 reads SMNVEV (reference sequence). With 6 bases removed from V and 4 bases from J, the gap between germline ends came to 12 bases. The CDR3 loop spans 13 amino acids. As handled by the study authors: Reference gene primer amplification in the assay estimated nucleated cell counts. Clones were sequenced by immunoSEQ multiplex PCR, and TCRdb holds only the in-frame ones, with some missing. V, J and clone size are taken as reported in that table, and D and trimming were inferred from the DNA itself. The sample consists of 200,000 to 300,000 clones, 70% to 90% of them appearing once.

The chain couples TRBV27 to TRBJ2-5; D is possibly TRBD1 (6 bases). Sequencing input: peripheral blood. The sequence was collected from a man between 18 and 29 years old with active or convalescent COVID-19. CDR3 sequence (DNA): TGTGCCAGCAGAGAACAGGGTCGAGAGACCCAGTACTTC. It specifies CASREQGRETQYF.